Below, 30 T cell receptor beta chains from the same sample are listed, as sequenced in a study of T cells in localized non-small cell lung cancer. Libraries were prepared by immunoSEQ multiplex PCR; TCRdb keeps only in-frame clonotypes and omits some of them. The sample holds 30,000 to 45,000 clones; approximately 88% are singletons and the top ten take roughly 2.5%. The specimen comprised peripheral blood, sampled before any cancer treatment. The source is a woman aged 35-70 years with stage I lung adenocarcinoma.

The chain links TRBV5-1 to TRBJ2-1, with 9 bases identical to TRBD2. This CDR3 is built from 16 residues. The J segment lost 6 bases and the V segment lost 2 bases, leaving 9 bases of the junction unmatched. CDR1 is SGHRS, CDR2 YFSETQ, per germline. The CDR3 DNA reads TGCGCCAGCAGCTTACTTAGCGGGAGTTTGGGCAATGAGCAGTTCTTC. Translating it yields CASSLLSGSLGNEQFF.

The table lists this clone with a few counts. This chain joins TRBV7-3 and TRBJ1-1; 7 nucleotides match TRBD1. The V and J ends lost 3 bases and 4 bases, in that order; junction bases with no gene match: 5. This CDR3 contains 14 residues. CDR1 SGHTA and CDR2 FQGTGA come from the germline V gene. The CDR3, as DNA: TGTGCCAGCAGCTTCCAGGGGGACGGCACTGAAGCTTTCTTT. Protein product: CASSFQGDGTEAFF.

The gene calls are TRBV5-6 and TRBJ2-2, with TRBD2 identical over 9 bases. Germline CDR1 reads SGHDT; CDR2 reads YYEEEE. The CDR3 contains 18 residues. The junction had 14 bases not matched to a gene; V was cut back by 4 bases and J by 4 bases. This chain's CDR3 is CASSQEKGLAHGTGELFF. The DNA of the CDR3 is TGTGCCAGCAGCCAGGAAAAGGGACTAGCTCACGGCACCGGGGAGCTGTTTTTT.

The rearrangement links TRBV19 to TRBJ2-7; D is possibly TRBD2 (6 bases). CDR1 and CDR2 from the germline V gene are LNHDA and SQIVND (reference sequence). The V gene lost 7 bases and the J gene lost 5 bases, with 18 bases spanning the gap. This CDR3 is built from 14 residues. The CDR3 protein is CASTAGPYFHEQYF. The CDR3 DNA reads as TGTGCCAGTACCGCGGGGCCCTACTTCCACGAGCAGTACTTC.

The V call is TRBV28, the J call TRBJ2-5, with a weak D call TRBD2 (5 bases). Germline assignment: CDR1 MDHEN and CDR2 SYDVKM. The CDR3 has 12 amino acids. Trimming removed 1 base at V and 11 bases at J, with 11 bases between. CDR3 sequence reads: CASSLFSEEQYF. In nucleotides, the CDR3 is TGTGCCAGCAGTTTATTTTCGGAGGAGCAGTACTTC.

This chain connects TRBV5-6 to TRBJ1-1, with D possibly TRBD1 on 5 matching bases. The CDR3 runs to 16 residues. CDR1 and CDR2 (germline): SGHDT, YYEEEE. V lost 0 bases and J lost 0, with 12 bases in between. The CDR3 is CASSLDRGQMNTEAFF. The CDR3 nucleotides read TGTGCCAGCAGCTTGGATCGTGGACAAATGAACACTGAAGCTTTCTTT.

The chain has TRBV30 and TRBJ1-5; D is possibly TRBD1 (6 bases). The CDR3 runs to 12 residues. Trimming pared 3 bases from V and 11 bases from J, leaving 14 bases between. The V gene's germline CDR1 is GTSNPN and CDR2 SVGIG (reference sequence). CDR3 amino acids: CAWSGTGQSQHF. The CDR3 region has the DNA TGTGCCTGGAGCGGTACAGGGCAGTCCCAGCATTTT.

J is TRBJ2-7 and V is TRBV7-8; the match to TRBD2 covers 10 bases. Trimming took 1 base from V and 12 from J; bases not matched to a gene: 18. The germline V gene encodes CDR1 SGHVS and CDR2 FQNEAQ. CDR3 length: 17 residues. CDR3 bases: TGTGCCAGCAGCTTAGGGCTGGGGCTAGCGGGAGCCCACCCGCCGTACTTC. Translated, it gives CASSLGLGLAGAHPPYF.

CDR3 sequence reads: CASRSSGPTPYEQYF. DNA for the CDR3: TGTGCCAGCAGATCAAGCGGACCGACTCCTTACGAGCAGTACTTC. The rearrangement joins TRBV28 to TRBJ2-7; D might be TRBD2 (5 bases). In germline, CDR1 is MDHEN, CDR2 SYDVKM. V lost 6 bases, J lost 4 bases, and 19 bases lay in between. The length of the CDR3 is 15 residues.

The chain uses TRBV19 and TRBJ1-2, with D unclear. The V end was cut by 6 bases, the J end by 5 bases, with 16 bases between. Germline V gene lookup returns CDR1 LNHDA and CDR2 SQIVND (reference sequence). The CDR3 is 14 residues long. The CDR3 DNA is TGTGCCAGTAGCACGACAAACCTAGATTATGGCTACACCTTC. This codes for CASSTTNLDYGYTF.

The count of this clone is one. This chain links TRBV29-1 with TRBJ2-3, with D hard to call. V lost 3 bases, J lost 6 bases, and 16 bases lay in between. CDR1 and CDR2 (germline): SQVTM, ANQGSEA. The CDR3 totals 14 residues. CDR3 in amino acids: CSVDTVLRMDTQYF. The CDR3 nucleotides are TGCAGCGTTGACACGGTCCTGAGAATGGATACGCAGTATTTT.

The chain has TRBV28 and TRBJ1-2, with TRBD1 as a possible D gene (6 bases). The CDR3 extends over 16 amino acids. CDR1 and CDR2 (germline): MDHEN, SYDVKM. V was cut by 3 bases and J by 5 bases, with 19 bases left in between. CDR3 in amino acids: CASSLRQVHGGYGYTF. In DNA, the CDR3 is TGTGCCAGCAGTTTGAGACAGGTGCACGGAGGATATGGCTACACCTTC.

The rearrangement uses TRBV6-4 and TRBJ2-7; the match to TRBD2 covers 7 bases. After removal of 4 bases from V and 2 bases from J, the junction contained 5 bases not matched to a gene. In germline, CDR1 is MRHNA, CDR2 SNTAGT. The CDR3 is 14 residues long. CDR3 region: CASSVERDAYEQYF. In DNA form, the CDR3 reads TGTGCCAGCAGTGTCGAGCGGGATGCCTACGAGCAGTACTTC.

The rearrangement joins TRBV7-8 to TRBJ1-5; 8 bases line up with TRBD1. The CDR3 is 19 amino acids. Germline loops: CDR1 SGHVS, CDR2 FQNEAQ. V gave up 1 base and J gave up 4 bases; unmatched junction bases: 15. In DNA, the CDR3 is TGTGCCAGCAGCTTAGGACGGGACAGGTTAATGTCTAGGAATCAGCCCCAGCATTTT. It codes for CASSLGRDRLMSRNQPQHF.

This clone was observed a single time. J is TRBJ1-2 and V is TRBV28, with TRBD1 matching 9 bases. The length of the CDR3 is 14 residues. Germline-derived CDR1 and CDR2 are MDHEN and SYDVKM. The ends lost 8 bases at V and 4 bases at J; junction bases unmatched: 8. The CDR3 is CASLRDREGYGYTF. The CDR3 DNA reads TGTGCCAGCCTCCGGGACAGGGAGGGCTATGGCTACACCTTC.

The chain couples TRBV29-1 to TRBJ2-5; D perhaps matches TRBD2 (6 bases). This CDR3 region has 14 residues. The germline V gene encodes CDR1 SQVTM and CDR2 ANQGSEA. Trimming took off 6 bases at V and 2 bases at J, with 16 bases between the two ends. CDR3 coding DNA: TGCAGCGTGCCGGGACTCCCACTGCAAGAGACCCAGTACTTC. Translation: CSVPGLPLQETQYF. Drawing the rest from reference TRBV29-1 and TRBJ2-5, the complete variable domain is SAVISQKPSRDICQRGTSLTIQCQVDSQVTMMFWYRQQPGQSLTLIATANQGSEATYESGFVIDKFPISRPNLTFSTLTVSNMSPEDSSIYLCSVPGLPLQETQYFGPGTRLLVL.

The chain couples TRBV30 to TRBJ2-3, with a tentative D call TRBD2 (5 bases). Germline-derived CDR1 and CDR2 are GTSNPN and SVGIG (reference sequence). V was pared by 5 bases and J by 5 bases, with 5 bases between. This CDR3 region has 10 residues. CDR3 protein: CAWREDTQYF. CDR3 DNA: TGTGCCTGGCGGGAAGATACGCAGTATTTT.

The chain carries TRBV6-6 and TRBJ2-3; weak D call: TRBD2 (5 bases). Germline V gene sequence: CDR1 MNHNY, CDR2 SVGAGI (reference sequence). The CDR3 spans 16 residues. With 2 bases removed from V and 6 bases from J, the gap between germline ends came to 18 bases. The CDR3 DNA reads as TGTGCCAGCAGTTACGGCCGGGTTCCGGGGTTGGATACGCAGTATTTT. Amino acids: CASSYGRVPGLDTQYF.

The V and J genes are TRBV28 and TRBJ2-7; D may be TRBD2 (6 bases). This CDR3 has 15 residues. Germline CDR1 and CDR2: MDHEN and SYDVKM. V lost 11 bases, J lost 1 base, and 21 bases lay in between. The CDR3 spells CAYSGGAVGSYEQYF. As DNA, the CDR3 is TGTGCCTACTCAGGAGGGGCAGTTGGGTCCTACGAGCAGTACTTC.

The rearrangement links TRBV7-9 to TRBJ1-1; TRBD1 aligns across 8 bases. CDR1 is SEHNR and CDR2 is FQNEAQ in the germline V gene (reference sequence). The CDR3 totals 11 residues. V was clipped by 5 bases and J by 12 bases; unmatched bases: 5. CDR3 in amino acids: CASSNRDRPFF. CDR3 bases: TGTGCCAGCAGCAACCGGGACAGGCCTTTCTTT. Complete variable domain (other parts from reference TRBV7-9 and TRBJ1-1): DTGVSQNPRHKITKRGQNVTFRCDPISEHNRLYWYRQTLGQGPEFLTYFQNEAQLEKSRLLSDRFSAERPKGSFSTLEIQRTEQGDSAMYLCASSNRDRPFFGQGTRLTVV.

The table lists this clone with a count of one. This CDR3 reads CASSIGHTEAFF. The CDR3 coding sequence is TGTGCCAGCAGTATCGGACACACTGAAGCTTTCTTT. The J gene is TRBJ1-1, the V gene TRBV2; D ambiguous. Germline V gene sequence: CDR1 SNHLY, CDR2 FYNNEI. The CDR3 consists of 12 residues. The V end was cut by 5 bases, the J end by 3 bases, with 7 bases between.

The chain carries TRBV5-6 and TRBJ2-1; D is perhaps TRBD1 (9 bases). V gave up 4 bases and J gave up 4 bases, with 27 bases separating them. The CDR3 spans 19 residues. Germline V gene lookup returns CDR1 SGHDT and CDR2 YYEEEE. The CDR3 is CASSLLQGAKVAGYNEQFF. Here the CDR3 DNA reads TGTGCCAGCAGCCTCTTACAGGGGGCCAAGGTAGCGGGATACAATGAGCAGTTCTTC.

This clone was recorded once. The chain recombines TRBV30 with TRBJ1-2, with D uncertain. Germline-derived CDR1 and CDR2 are GTSNPN and SVGIG (reference sequence). V was trimmed by 0 bases and J by 4 bases, leaving 12 bases between them. The CDR3 sequence is 14 residues long. CDR3 in amino acids: CAWSVGPWGYGYTF. In nucleotides, the CDR3 is TGTGCCTGGAGTGTCGGCCCCTGGGGCTATGGCTACACCTTC.

The chain employs TRBV2 and TRBJ2-7; D possibly corresponds to TRBD1 (6 bases). The V gene's germline CDR1 is SNHLY and CDR2 FYNNEI. Trimming took off 5 bases at V and 6 bases at J, with 17 bases between the two ends. The CDR3 is 14 amino acids. CDR3 nucleotide sequence: TGTGCCAGCAGTCCCGGACAGCCGGACCTCGAGCAGTACTTC. It codes for CASSPGQPDLEQYF.

The rearrangement joins TRBV11-1 to TRBJ2-2; D is unresolved. The CDR3 runs to 12 residues. V was cut by 3 bases and J by 4 bases, with 3 bases left in between. CDR1 is SGHAT and CDR2 is FQDESV in the germline V gene (reference sequence). The CDR3 spells CASSFRTGELFF. CDR3 nucleotides: TGTGCCAGCAGCTTTCGCACCGGGGAGCTGTTTTTT.

The chain is built from TRBV9 and TRBJ1-1; 8 bases fit TRBD1. CDR3 size: 14 residues. Germline-derived CDR1 and CDR2 are SGDLS and YYNGEE. The V and J ends lost 1 base and 3 bases, in that order; junction bases with no gene match: 2. DNA for the CDR3: TGTGCCAGCAGCGTATCACAGGGGGACACTGAAGCTTTCTTT. Amino acids: CASSVSQGDTEAFF.

The chain carries TRBV5-1 and TRBJ2-7; unclear D gene. The CDR3 spans 14 residues. Trimming took 0 bases from V and 3 from J, leaving 10 bases between them. Germline assignment: CDR1 SGHRS and CDR2 YFSETQ. CDR3 in amino acids: CASSLEVPHYEQYF. CDR3 sequence (DNA): TGCGCCAGCAGCTTGGAGGTTCCCCACTACGAGCAGTACTTC.

The chain combines TRBV7-2 with TRBJ2-2; 8 nucleotides line up with TRBD1. The germline V gene encodes CDR1 SGHTA and CDR2 FQGNSA. J gave up 4 bases and V 5 bases, and 6 bases lay outside the gene matches. The CDR3 is made up of 15 amino acids. Here the CDR3 reads CASSQDRVATGELFF. CDR3 coding DNA: TGTGCCAGCAGCCAGGACAGGGTGGCCACCGGGGAGCTGTTTTTT.

The J gene is TRBJ1-2, the V gene TRBV28, with a possible D match to TRBD1 (5 bases). The CDR3 consists of 14 residues. V lost 4 bases to trimming and J lost 10 bases, with 19 bases between them. Germline values: CDR1 MDHEN, CDR2 SYDVKM. CDR3 amino acids: CASSWGTAMFSYTF. In nucleotides, the CDR3 is TGTGCCAGCAGTTGGGGGACGGCTATGTTTTCCTACACCTTC.

The V call is TRBV6-5, the J call TRBJ2-5, with TRBD2 identical over 9 bases. Losses at the gene ends were 6 bases for V and 3 bases for J; bases not matched to a gene: 8. This CDR3 has 15 amino acids. Per the germline V gene, CDR1 is MNHEY and CDR2 is SVGAGI. DNA of the CDR3: TGTGCCAGCAGGAGTTCGACTAGCGGCGAAGAGACCCAGTACTTC. This sequence encodes CASRSSTSGEETQYF.